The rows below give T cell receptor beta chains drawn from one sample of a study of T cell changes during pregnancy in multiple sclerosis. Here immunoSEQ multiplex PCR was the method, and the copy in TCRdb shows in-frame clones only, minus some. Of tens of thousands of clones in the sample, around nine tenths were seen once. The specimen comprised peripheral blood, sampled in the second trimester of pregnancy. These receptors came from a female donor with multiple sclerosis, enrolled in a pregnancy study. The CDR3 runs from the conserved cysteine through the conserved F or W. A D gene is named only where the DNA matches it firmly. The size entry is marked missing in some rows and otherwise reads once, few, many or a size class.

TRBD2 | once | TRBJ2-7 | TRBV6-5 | CASSYGTSGGNYEQYF | TGTGCCAGCAGTTACGGGACTAGCGGGGGAAACTACGAGCAGTACTTC
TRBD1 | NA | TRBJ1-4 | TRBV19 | CATRDRATNEKLFF | TGTGCCACCAGGGACAGGGCAACTAATGAAAAACTGTTTTTT
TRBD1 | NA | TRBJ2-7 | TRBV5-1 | CASSFGQALNYEQYF | TGCGCCAGCAGTTTTGGACAGGCCTTGAACTACGAGCAGTACTTC
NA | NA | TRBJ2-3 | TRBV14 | CASSRGGSEGTDTQYF | TGTGCCAGCAGCCGAGGGGGAAGTGAGGGCACAGATACGCAGTATTTT
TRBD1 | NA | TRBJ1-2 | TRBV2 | CAIIGTGGPGYTF | TGTGCCATCATAGGGACAGGGGGCCCGGGCTACACCTTC
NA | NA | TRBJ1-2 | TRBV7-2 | CASSYRGGTAGHGYTF | TGTGCCAGCAGCTATCGCGGGGGGACCGCGGGTCACGGCTACACCTTC
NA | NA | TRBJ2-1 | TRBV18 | CASREARDDNEQFF | TGTGCCAGCCGTGAGGCGCGGGATGACAATGAGCAGTTCTTC
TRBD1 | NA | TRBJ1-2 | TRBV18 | CASSLLQGADYGYTF | TGTGCCAGCTCACTCTTACAGGGGGCCGACTATGGCTACACCTTC
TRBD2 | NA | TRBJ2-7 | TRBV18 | CASSPPGLAETYEQYF | TGTGCCAGCTCACCACCTGGCCTAGCGGAGACCTACGAGCAGTACTTC
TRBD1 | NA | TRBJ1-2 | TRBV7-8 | CASSPGQGAAPRGYTF | TGTGCCAGCAGCCCCGGACAGGGGGCGGCCCCGAGGGGCTACACCTTC
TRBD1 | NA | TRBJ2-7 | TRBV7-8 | CASSTRQGTYEQYF | TGTGCCAGCAGCACCCGACAGGGTACCTACGAGCAGTACTTC
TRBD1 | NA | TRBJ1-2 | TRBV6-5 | CASSSSRGRLSGYTF | TGTGCCAGCAGTTCATCCAGGGGGCGTCTAAGCGGCTACACCTTC
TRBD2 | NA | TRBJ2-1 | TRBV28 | CASSLAGLADYNEQFF | TGTGCCAGCAGTCTGGCTGGACTAGCGGACTACAATGAGCAGTTCTTC
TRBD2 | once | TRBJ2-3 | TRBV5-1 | CASSFQTSGSTDTQYF | TGCGCCAGCAGCTTCCAGACTAGCGGGAGCACAGATACGCAGTATTTT
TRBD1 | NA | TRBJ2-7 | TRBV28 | CASRLFTGAIDEQYF | TGTGCCAGCAGACTCTTTACAGGGGCCATCGACGAGCAGTACTTC
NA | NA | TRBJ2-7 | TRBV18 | CASSLQVEVYEQYF | TGTGCCAGCTCACTACAGGTCGAAGTCTACGAGCAGTACTTC
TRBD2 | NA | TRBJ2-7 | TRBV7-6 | CASSLGLAGGTYEQYF | TGTGCCAGCAGCTTAGGGTTAGCGGGAGGGACCTACGAGCAGTACTTC
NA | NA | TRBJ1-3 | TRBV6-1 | CASREGFSGNTIYF | TGTGCCAGCAGGGAGGGGTTCTCTGGAAACACCATATATTTT
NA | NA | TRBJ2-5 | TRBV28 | CASKIAGVEWETQYF | TGTGCCAGCAAAATAGCAGGGGTAGAGTGGGAGACCCAGTACTTC
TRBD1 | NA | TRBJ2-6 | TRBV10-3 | CAITGQGAGANVLTF | TGTGCCATCACCGGACAGGGGGCTGGGGCCAACGTCCTGACTTTC
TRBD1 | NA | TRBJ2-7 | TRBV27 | CASSGGTGLRYEQYF | TGTGCCAGCAGTGGGGGGACAGGGTTACGCTACGAGCAGTACTTC
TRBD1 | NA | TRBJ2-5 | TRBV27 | CASFSGTGGMKETQYF | TGTGCCAGTTTCTCCGGGACAGGGGGCATGAAGGAGACCCAGTACTTC
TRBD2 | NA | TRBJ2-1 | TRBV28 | CASSFPTSGRVLDNEQFF | TGTGCCAGCAGTTTCCCTACTAGCGGGAGGGTATTGGACAATGAGCAGTTCTTC
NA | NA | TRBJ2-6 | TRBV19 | CASSKGDSGANVLTF | TGTGCCAGTAGTAAGGGGGACTCTGGGGCCAACGTCCTGACTTTC
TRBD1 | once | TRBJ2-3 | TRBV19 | CASTKGAWGTDTQYF | TGTGCCAGTACAAAGGGGGCCTGGGGCACAGATACGCAGTATTTT
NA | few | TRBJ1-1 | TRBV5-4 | CASRMQGSSEAFF | TGTGCCAGCAGAATGCAGGGATCATCTGAAGCTTTCTTT
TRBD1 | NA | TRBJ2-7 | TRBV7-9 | CASSPAIGGQGAYEQYF | TGTGCCAGCAGCCCTGCCATAGGGGGACAGGGGGCCTACGAGCAGTACTTC
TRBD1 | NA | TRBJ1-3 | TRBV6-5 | CASSWGQGTNTIYF | TGTGCCAGCAGTTGGGGACAGGGGACAAACACCATATATTTT
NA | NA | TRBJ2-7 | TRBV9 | CASSIQGDSYEQYF | TGTGCCAGCAGTATCCAGGGCGACTCCTACGAGCAGTACTTC
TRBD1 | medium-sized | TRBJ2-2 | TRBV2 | CASREGQGYTGELFF | TGTGCCAGCAGGGAGGGACAGGGTTACACCGGGGAGCTGTTTTTT
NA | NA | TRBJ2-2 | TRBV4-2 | CASGRDTGELFF | TGTGCCAGCGGCAGGGACACCGGGGAGCTGTTTTTT
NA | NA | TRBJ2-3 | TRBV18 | CASSPPGAGPRDTQYF | TGTGCCAGCTCACCACCTGGGGCGGGACCGCGGGATACGCAGTATTTT
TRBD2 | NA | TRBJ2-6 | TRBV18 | CASSVLAPNSGANVLTF | TGTGCCAGCTCAGTACTAGCGCCCAACTCTGGGGCCAACGTCCTGACTTTC
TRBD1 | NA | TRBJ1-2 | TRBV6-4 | CASSDSWQGEGYTF | TGTGCCAGCAGTGACTCGTGGCAGGGGGAAGGCTACACCTTC
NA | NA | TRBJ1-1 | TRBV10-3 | CAISEPDRNTEAFF | TGTGCCATCAGTGAGCCTGACAGGAACACTGAAGCTTTCTTT
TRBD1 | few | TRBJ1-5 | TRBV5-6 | CASSLLGGGQPQHF | TGTGCCAGCAGCTTGCTAGGGGGCGGCCAGCCCCAGCATTTT
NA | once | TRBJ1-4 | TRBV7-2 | CASSLGQVNEKLFF | TGTGCCAGCAGCTTAGGACAGGTTAATGAAAAACTGTTTTTT
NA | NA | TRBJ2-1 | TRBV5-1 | CASLMAPQSGYNEQFF | TGCGCCAGCCTCATGGCACCCCAGTCTGGCTACAATGAGCAGTTCTTC
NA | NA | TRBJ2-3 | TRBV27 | CASSFGRLRIDTQYF | TGTGCCAGCAGTTTCGGCAGGCTTAGGATAGATACGCAGTATTTT
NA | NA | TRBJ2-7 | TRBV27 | CASSRGQYEQYF | TGTGCCAGCAGTCGCGGACAGTACGAGCAGTACTTC
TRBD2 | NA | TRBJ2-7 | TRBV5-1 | CASSPGEGLAVYEQYF | TGCGCCAGCAGCCCGGGGGAGGGACTAGCGGTCTACGAGCAGTACTTC
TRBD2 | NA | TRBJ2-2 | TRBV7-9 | CASTGTSGSSTGTGELFF | TGTGCCAGCACCGGGACTAGCGGGAGTAGTACGGGCACCGGGGAGCTGTTTTTT
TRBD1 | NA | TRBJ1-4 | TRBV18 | CASSPGQGREKLFF | TGTGCCAGCTCACCCGGACAGGGTAGGGAAAAACTGTTTTTT
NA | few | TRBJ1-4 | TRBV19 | CASADRDNEKLFF | TGTGCCAGTGCGGACAGAGACAATGAAAAACTGTTTTTT
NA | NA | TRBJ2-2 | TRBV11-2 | CASSLGAIGTGELFF | TGTGCCAGCAGCCTAGGGGCAATCGGAACCGGGGAGCTGTTTTTT
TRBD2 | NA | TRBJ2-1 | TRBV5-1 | CASSAGLAADEQFF | TGCGCCAGCAGCGCCGGACTAGCGGCGGATGAGCAGTTCTTC